One sample yielded the 25 T cell receptor beta chains listed below, sequenced in a study of monozygotic twins with inflammatory bowel disease. TCRdb derives one entry per CDR3 protein from the 5' RACE reads, leaving out DNA. Its table lists about 330,000 distinct CDR3 sequences. Source material: blood. The receptors were gathered from a human donor with ulcerative colitis or Crohn's disease, or a healthy co-twin of an affected twin (not recorded which).

The chain is built from TRBV7-2 and TRBJ2-1; lacking DNA, the TRBD2 call made by TCRdb goes unchecked. The CDR3 runs 16 residues. Germline CDR1 and CDR2: SGHTA and FQGNSA. CDR3 region: CASSSEGLAGGFEQFF.

The chain uses TRBV12-3 or TRBV12-4 and TRBJ2-4; the TRBD2 assignment by TCRdb is unverifiable without DNA. This CDR3 contains 17 residues. CDR3: CASSFRTSGSSKNIQYF.

The chain recombines TRBV5-1 with TRBJ2-7. Germline V gives CDR1 SGHRS, CDR2 YFSETQ. CDR3 length: 14 residues. The CDR3 here is CASSLEIGYYEQYF.

The chain recombines TRBV29-1 with TRBJ2-2; no DNA is available, so the TRBD2 call from TCRdb remains unchecked. The CDR3 extends over 11 amino acids. CDR1 is SQVTM, CDR2 ANQGSEA, per germline. CDR3 sequence reads: CSAGEGGELFF.

The gene calls are TRBV4-3 and TRBJ2-5; checking the TCRdb D call of TRBD2 is not possible without DNA. This CDR3 has 13 residues. CDR1 and CDR2 (germline): LGHNA, YSLEER. CDR3 sequence: CASSQAPDSGQYF.

The V gene is TRBV30, the J gene TRBJ2-6; TCRdb's D gene call, TRBD2, goes unchecked for lack of DNA. The CDR3 is 16 amino acids. CDR1 and CDR2 from the germline V gene are GTSNPN and SVGIG (reference sequence). CDR3 residues: CAWSLEGVAGANVLTF.

This sequence joins TRBV6-2 or TRBV6-3 and TRBJ2-7. Germline lookup yields CDR1 MNHEY and CDR2 SVGEGT. This CDR3 region has 12 residues. The CDR3 sequence is CASSYTADEQYF.

The rearrangement links TRBV27 to TRBJ1-5; TCRdb calls TRBD1, which cannot be checked without DNA. The CDR3 sequence is 13 residues long. Germline V gives CDR1 MNHEY, CDR2 SMNVEV (reference sequence). The CDR3 region is CATKGTGNQPQHF.

This sequence joins TRBV28 and TRBJ2-7; there is no DNA to check the TCRdb D call of TRBD2. The CDR3 spans 12 residues. From germline, CDR1 is MDHEN and CDR2 SYDVKM. CDR3 amino acids: CASGTSFYEQYF.

This chain connects TRBV5-1 to TRBJ1-1. Germline loops: CDR1 SGHRS, CDR2 YFSETQ. The CDR3 is made up of 14 amino acids. CDR3 protein: CASSQGRRDTEAFF. Combining the CDR3 with reference TRBV5-1 and TRBJ1-1 gives the whole variable domain KAGVTQTPRYLIKTRGQQVTLSCSPISGHRSVSWYQQTPGQGLQFLFEYFSETQRNKGNFPGRFSGRQFSNSRSEMNVSTLELGDSALYLCASSQGRRDTEAFFGQGTRLTVV.

This chain links TRBV7-9 with TRBJ1-2; TCRdb returns TRBD1, unconfirmable since there is no DNA. The germline CDR1 and CDR2 sequences are SEHNR and FQNEAQ (reference sequence). This CDR3 is 16 amino acids long. CDR3 protein: CASSSKTGGANYGYTF.

This chain joins TRBV28 and TRBJ2-6. CDR1 is MDHEN, CDR2 SYDVKM, per germline. CDR3 length: 14 amino acids. The CDR3 here is CASSLFSGANVLTF.

The chain employs TRBV4-3 and TRBJ2-3; with no DNA, the TCRdb D assignment of TRBD2 cannot be verified. Germline loops: CDR1 LGHNA, CDR2 YSLEER. The CDR3 sequence is 16 residues long. The CDR3 is CASSQGTPPDTDTQYF.

J is TRBJ2-6 and V is TRBV12-3 or TRBV12-4; absent DNA, TCRdb's TRBD1 call cannot be checked. This CDR3 has 17 amino acids. Here the CDR3 reads CASTQGGKSSGANVLTF.

V usage is TRBV6-1 and J usage is TRBJ2-1; TCRdb gives TRBD1 as the D gene, but with no DNA this cannot be confirmed. The CDR3 length is 14 residues. Germline CDR1 reads MNHNS; CDR2 reads SASEGT. This CDR3 reads CASRWGRGDNEQFF.

V and J are TRBV3-1 and TRBJ1-1; with no DNA, the TCRdb D assignment of TRBD1 cannot be verified. Germline V gene data show CDR1 as LGHDT and CDR2 as YNNKEL (reference sequence). The CDR3 is made up of 15 amino acids. This CDR3 is CASSQLGGSLTEAFF.

CDR3 protein: CAWSANGGYTF. The V gene is TRBV30, the J gene TRBJ1-2. Germline lookup yields CDR1 GTSNPN and CDR2 SVGIG (reference sequence). The CDR3 is made up of 11 amino acids. Drawing the rest from reference TRBV30 and TRBJ1-2, the complete variable domain is SQTIHQWPATLVQPVGSPLSLECTVEGTSNPNLYWYRQAAGRGLQLLFYSVGIGQISSEVPQNLSASRPQDRQFILSSKKLLLSDSGFYLCAWSANGGYTFGSGTRLTVV.

V gene TRBV20-1 combines with J gene TRBJ2-3; no DNA is available, so the TRBD2 call from TCRdb remains unchecked. The CDR3 is 13 amino acids. Germline CDR1 and CDR2: DFQATT and SNEGSKA (reference sequence). CDR3 protein: CSARATGVDTQYF.

This CDR3 is CASSLDGYTGEEQYF. V gene TRBV5-1 combines with J gene TRBJ2-7; without DNA, the TCRdb call of TRBD1 cannot be checked. This CDR3 has 15 amino acids. Germline CDR1 reads SGHRS; CDR2 reads YFSETQ.

The chain recombines TRBV7-3 with TRBJ2-6; the TCRdb call, TRBD1, lacks DNA for checking. Germline assignment: CDR1 SGHTA and CDR2 FQGTGA. The CDR3 is 18 residues long. This chain's CDR3 is CASRPGQGGEGGANVLTF.

The chain combines TRBV28 with TRBJ1-5; the TRBD1 assignment by TCRdb is unverifiable without DNA. The CDR3 loop spans 17 amino acids. The germline V gene has CDR1 MDHEN and CDR2 SYDVKM. CDR3 sequence reads: CASSLQVGRSGNQPQHF.

The CDR3 reads CATSRAGTGGETQYF. The chain has TRBV15 and TRBJ2-5; without DNA, the TCRdb call of TRBD1 cannot be checked. The germline CDR1 and CDR2 sequences are LNHNV and YYDKDF (reference sequence). The CDR3 totals 15 residues.

V and J are TRBV2 and TRBJ1-1; the TCRdb call, TRBD1, lacks DNA for checking. The CDR3 totals 13 residues. Germline V gene data show CDR1 as SNHLY and CDR2 as FYNNEI. The CDR3 sequence: CATWTLRNTEAFF.

The chain couples TRBV7-2 to TRBJ2-5. Germline CDR1 SGHTA, CDR2 FQGNSA. This CDR3 is built from 13 residues. The CDR3 is CASSFEFAQTQYF. Combining the CDR3 with reference TRBV7-2 and TRBJ2-5 gives the whole variable domain GAGVSQSPSNKVTEKGKDVELRCDPISGHTALYWYRQSLGQGLEFLIYFQGNSAPDKSGLPSDRFSAERTGGSVSTLTIQRTQQEDSAVYLCASSFEFAQTQYFGPGTRLLVL.

This chain joins TRBV12-3 or TRBV12-4 and TRBJ2-7; TCRdb names TRBD1, which stays unverified in the absence of DNA. This CDR3 spans 14 amino acids. CDR3 protein: CASRGTGGFYEQYF.